The source of this TCR beta chain is a study of Ad26.COV2.S vaccination and SARS-CoV-2 variants. In the study overall: Intramuscular Ad26.COV2.S at 5x10^10 or 1x10^11 viral particles.

Treatment described: 19 received Ad26.COV2.S at low or high dose, single or two shots; about five received placebo; per-sample allocation not given. All samples were drawn on day 63, counting from the first vaccine or placebo injection. Data came from immunoSEQ multiplex PCR; TCRdb stores just in-frame clones and leaves some out. Of around 300,000 clones in the sample, 88% were seen once. Between the trimmed V and J ends, which lost 0 bases and 8 bases, there was a span of 5 bases. In germline, CDR1 is SGHDN, CDR2 FVKESK. This CDR3 has 13 residues. About this clone: Within the sample, other DNA sequences also encode this same CDR3.

Specimen: peripheral blood, collected in a trial of Ad26.COV2.S vaccine versus placebo. The chain combines TRBV14 with TRBJ1-6; no reliable D call. The sequence came from a person between 18 and 65 years old who received the Ad26.COV2.S COVID-19 vaccine or a placebo. CDR3 sequence (DNA): TGTGCCAGCAGCCAAGATAGGGATTCACCCCTCCACTTT. Its translation is CASSQDRDSPLHF. The whole variable domain, filled in from reference TRBV14 and TRBJ1-6, reads EAGVTQFPSHSVIEKGQTVTLRCDPISGHDNLYWYRRVMGKEIKFLLHFVKESKQDESGMPNNRFLAERTGGTYSTLKVQPAELEDSGVYFCASSQDRDSPLHFGNGTRLTVT.